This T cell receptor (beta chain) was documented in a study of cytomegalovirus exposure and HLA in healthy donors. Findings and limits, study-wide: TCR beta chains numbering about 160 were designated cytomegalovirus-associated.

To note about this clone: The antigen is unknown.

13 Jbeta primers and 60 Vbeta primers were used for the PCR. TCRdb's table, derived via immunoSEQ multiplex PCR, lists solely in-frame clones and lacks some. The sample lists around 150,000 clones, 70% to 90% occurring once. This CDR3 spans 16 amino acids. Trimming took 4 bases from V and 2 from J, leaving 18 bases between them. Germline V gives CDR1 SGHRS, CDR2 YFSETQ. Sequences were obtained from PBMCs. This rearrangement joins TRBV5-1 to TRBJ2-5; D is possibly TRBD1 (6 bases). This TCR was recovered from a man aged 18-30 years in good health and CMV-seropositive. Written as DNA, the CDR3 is TGCGCCAGCAGCCGGTCAATCGGACAGAGGCAAGAGACCCAGTACTTC. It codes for CASSRSIGQRQETQYF.